Following are 12 T cell receptor beta chains from one sample sequenced in a study of multiple sclerosis patients with progressive multifocal leukoencephalopathy. The table came from immunoSEQ multiplex PCR; TCRdb's copy has only in-frame clones and leaves some out. The table shows 25,000 to 35,000 clones, with around 90% occurring only once. The time point: before natalizumab initiation. Sequenced material: PBMCs. The receptor set was obtained from a human donor with multiple sclerosis.

As for this clone: Since the CDR3 does not end with the conserved phenylalanine or tryptophan, this likely comes from a read error. This chain uses TRBV6-1 with TRBJ1-2; tentatively, D is TRBD1 (6 bases). This CDR3 is built from 14 residues. Germline V gene data show CDR1 as MNHNS and CDR2 as SASEGT. The ends were cut back, 7 bases at V and 1 base at J, with 13 bases in the middle. The CDR3 is CASKGTPINYGYTL. The DNA for the CDR3 is TGTGCCAGCAAGGGGACACCCATTAACTATGGCTACACCCTC.

The V and J genes are TRBV19 and TRBJ1-5, with D tentatively TRBD1 (5 bases). CDR3 size: 15 residues. Trimming pared 6 bases from V and 3 bases from J, leaving 15 bases between. The germline gives CDR1 LNHDA, CDR2 SQIVND (reference sequence). For the CDR3, the DNA is TGTGCCAGTAGGAATGAGGGAGGGGTCAATCAGCCCCAGCATTTT. Protein sequence: CASRNEGGVNQPQHF.

This clone was recorded once. This chain uses TRBV9 with TRBJ1-1; D not certain. Trimming left V 2 bases short and J 1 base short, with 9 bases between. The V gene's germline CDR1 is SGDLS and CDR2 YYNGEE. This CDR3 has 14 amino acids. The CDR3 sequence is CASSVGEENTEAFF. CDR3 bases: TGTGCCAGCAGCGTCGGAGAGGAGAACACTGAAGCTTTCTTT.

This chain links TRBV6-1 with TRBJ1-4; 10 nucleotides match TRBD1. This CDR3 is 15 amino acids long. V was clipped by 6 bases and J by 10 bases; unmatched bases: 11. Germline-derived CDR1 and CDR2 are MNHNS and SASEGT. CDR3 nucleotide sequence: TGTGCCAGCAGCGTCAAGGGGACAGGGGTTGGAAAACTGTTTTTT. Translated: CASSVKGTGVGKLFF.

The chain is built from TRBV30 and TRBJ1-2; 9 nucleotides line up with TRBD1. This CDR3 spans 17 amino acids. Losses at the gene ends were 3 bases for V and 8 bases for J; bases not matched to a gene: 19. Per the germline V gene, CDR1 is GTSNPN and CDR2 is SVGIG (reference sequence). CDR3 nucleotides: TGTGCCTGGAGCGACGCCCCACAGGGGGCGCGGGGAGGCGGCTACACCTTC. The encoded protein is CAWSDAPQGARGGGYTF.

This clone was seen just once. The chain recombines TRBV11-2 with TRBJ1-4; no reliable D call. V lost 10 bases and J lost 4, with 13 bases in between. The length of the CDR3 is 13 residues. Looked up from germline, CDR1 is SGHAT and CDR2 is FQNNGV. The DNA for the CDR3 is TGTGCCACCGGGCCGCGGAGTAATGAAAAACTGTTTTTT. As protein: CATGPRSNEKLFF.

V is TRBV19 and J is TRBJ1-6; 8 bases align to TRBD1. J gave up 14 bases and V 2 bases, and 5 bases lay outside the gene matches. The CDR3 length is 13 residues. Germline CDR1 and CDR2: LNHDA and SQIVND (reference sequence). CDR3 nucleotides: TGTGCCAGTAGTATATTGTCAGGGGGCACCCTCCACTTT. This sequence encodes CASSILSGGTLHF.

The chain employs TRBV6-5 and TRBJ1-2; D unresolved. The CDR3 sequence is 11 residues long. Germline lookup yields CDR1 MNHEY and CDR2 SVGAGI. V gave up 2 bases and J gave up 6 bases, with 4 bases separating them. CDR3 sequence (DNA): TGTGCCAGCAGTTACGGAGATGGCTACACCTTC. Amino acid sequence: CASSYGDGYTF.

The gene calls are TRBV28 and TRBJ2-7; a possible D gene is TRBD2 (6 bases). Germline CDR1 MDHEN, CDR2 SYDVKM. Deletions cut 6 bases from V and 0 bases from J, with 9 bases between. This CDR3 is built from 13 residues. DNA for the CDR3: TGTGCCAGCAGCGGGAGTAGCTCCTACGAGCAGTACTTC. This translates into CASSGSSSYEQYF.

The rearrangement uses TRBV6-5 and TRBJ2-3; a weak D match, TRBD2 (5 bases). Trimming stripped 0 bases from V and 6 bases from J, with 13 bases between. Per the germline V gene, CDR1 is MNHEY and CDR2 is SVGAGI. The CDR3 sequence is 15 residues long. In DNA, the CDR3 is TGTGCCAGCAGTTACTCGAGAGGGCCCGGGGATACGCAGTATTTT. Translated: CASSYSRGPGDTQYF.

This chain connects TRBV2 to TRBJ1-2, with D perhaps matching TRBD1 (5 bases). The CDR3 loop spans 14 amino acids. The V end lost 8 bases, the J end lost 0 bases, and 13 bases lay between the germline ends. CDR1 is SNHLY, CDR2 FYNNEI, per germline. The CDR3 region is CASLLGETNYGYTF. The CDR3 DNA reads TGTGCCAGCTTGCTGGGGGAAACTAACTATGGCTACACCTTC.

This clone was detected only a few times. This sequence joins TRBV7-9 and TRBJ1-1; D not certain. This CDR3 is 12 amino acids long. V lost 2 bases to trimming and J lost 4 bases, with 5 bases between them. Germline assignment: CDR1 SEHNR and CDR2 FQNEAQ (reference sequence). This CDR3 reads CASSLRVTEAFF. CDR3 sequence (DNA): TGTGCCAGCAGCTTACGGGTCACTGAAGCTTTCTTT.